This T cell receptor (beta chain) appears in the sequencing data of a study of blood T cell repertoires in COVID-19. One Seattle source followed patients from active infection through their disease course. Only one count was recorded for this clone. The table came from immunoSEQ multiplex PCR; TCRdb's copy has only in-frame clones and leaves some out. The sample has 150,000 or so clones, less than 85% seen once. This receptor was taken from a woman in her sixties or seventies with COVID-19, enrolled during active disease. The specimen sequenced was peripheral blood.

The CDR3 is CASSESGGMGYTF. The CDR3 bases are TGTGCCAGCAGTGAATCCGGAGGTATGGGCTACACCTTC. V is TRBV25-1 and J is TRBJ1-2, with D hard to call. The CDR3 covers 13 residues. The germline V and J ends were trimmed by 1 base and 8 bases, with 11 bases remaining between them. Germline values: CDR1 MGHDK, CDR2 SYGVNS.